The 22 T cell receptor beta chains below were found in one sample sequenced in a study of monozygotic twins with inflammatory bowel disease. Each CDR3 protein gets one entry in TCRdb, which reprocessed the 5' RACE reads and gives no DNA. This sample's clone table lists 210,000 or so distinct CDR3 sequences. The specimen was blood. All receptors derive from a human donor with ulcerative colitis or Crohn's disease, or a healthy co-twin of an affected twin (not recorded which).

J is TRBJ2-2 and V is TRBV20-1; lacking DNA, the TRBD1 call made by TCRdb goes unchecked. The CDR3 runs to 14 residues. Germline V lookup: CDR1 DFQATT, CDR2 SNEGSKA (reference sequence). CDR3 in amino acids: CSAQTEGFPGELFF.

The chain is built from TRBV2 and TRBJ2-1; with no DNA, the TCRdb D assignment of TRBD1 cannot be verified. The V gene's germline CDR1 is SNHLY and CDR2 FYNNEI. This CDR3 has 13 residues. The chain's CDR3 is CASRQGPNNEQFF.

V is TRBV10-3 and J is TRBJ2-1; TCRdb gives TRBD1 as the D gene, but with no DNA this cannot be confirmed. The CDR3 loop spans 19 amino acids. Germline V gene lookup returns CDR1 ENHRY and CDR2 SYGVKD. This CDR3 is CAISGATVRGHISYNEQFF.

CDR3 region: CASRTGGQGYGYTF. The chain links TRBV6-1 to TRBJ1-2; TCRdb's D call, TRBD1, is unchecked because there is no DNA. The germline V gene has CDR1 MNHNS and CDR2 SASEGT. This CDR3 contains 14 residues.

This chain uses TRBV5-4 with TRBJ1-3; absent DNA, TCRdb's TRBD1 call cannot be checked. CDR3 length: 14 amino acids. Germline V CDR1 and CDR2: SGHNT, YYREEE (reference sequence). The CDR3 sequence: CASSRDVAGNTIYF.

V usage is TRBV4-3 and J usage is TRBJ2-3; TCRdb gives TRBD1 as the D gene, but with no DNA this cannot be confirmed. The CDR3 contains 16 residues. The V gene's germline CDR1 is LGHNA and CDR2 YSLEER. The CDR3 reads CASSLSTGGKADTQYF.

The chain couples TRBV6-1 to TRBJ2-2; TCRdb reports TRBD1, a call that lacks DNA to check it against. Germline V gene sequence: CDR1 MNHNS, CDR2 SASEGT. CDR3 length: 14 residues. CDR3 loop: CASSARGYTGELFF.

The chain combines TRBV6-2 or TRBV6-3 with TRBJ2-2; TCRdb names TRBD2, which stays unverified in the absence of DNA. The CDR3 length is 15 residues. Germline-derived CDR1 and CDR2 are MNHEY and SVGEGT. The CDR3 protein is CASRPPGLAVGELFF.

V gene TRBV30 combines with J gene TRBJ2-2; TCRdb indicates TRBD1, and absent DNA this call remains unverified. From germline, CDR1 is GTSNPN and CDR2 SVGIG (reference sequence). The CDR3 totals 12 residues. CDR3 protein: CAWRGTAGELFF.

The rearrangement uses TRBV12-3 or TRBV12-4 and TRBJ2-5; TCRdb returns TRBD1, unconfirmable since there is no DNA. This CDR3 is 13 amino acids long. This chain's CDR3 is CASSWTAQETQYF.

This rearrangement joins TRBV7-3 to TRBJ2-1; as DNA is missing, the TRBD2 call by TCRdb cannot be tested. The CDR3 totals 14 residues. Per germline, CDR1 SGHTA and CDR2 FQGTGA. This CDR3 is CASSMTSVSNEQFF.

The V call is TRBV18, the J call TRBJ1-4. This CDR3 has 15 residues. Per germline, CDR1 KGHSH and CDR2 LQKENI. This CDR3 is CASSPPWGVNEKLFF. Complete variable domain (other parts from reference TRBV18 and TRBJ1-4): NAGVMQNPRHLVRRRGQEARLRCSPMKGHSHVYWYRQLPEEGLKFMVYLQKENIIDESGMPKERFSAEFPKEGPSILRIQQVVRGDSAAYFCASSPPWGVNEKLFFGSGTQLSVL.

CDR3 residues: CASSFSGRAYEQFF. The chain recombines TRBV7-2 with TRBJ2-1; TCRdb returns TRBD2, unconfirmable since there is no DNA. Looked up from germline, CDR1 is SGHTA and CDR2 is FQGNSA. The CDR3 extends over 14 amino acids.

The chain employs TRBV5-6 and TRBJ2-2; TCRdb's D call, TRBD2, is unchecked because there is no DNA. Germline loops: CDR1 SGHDT, CDR2 YYEEEE. This CDR3 has 14 amino acids. CDR3 protein: CASSSPRVVGELFF.

V usage is TRBV20-1 and J usage is TRBJ2-7; the TCRdb call, TRBD2, lacks DNA for checking. This CDR3 has 14 residues. Germline values: CDR1 DFQATT, CDR2 SNEGSKA (reference sequence). CDR3 protein: CSASRLAGVYEHYF.

V usage is TRBV20-1 and J usage is TRBJ2-3; TCRdb gives TRBD1 as the D gene, but with no DNA this cannot be confirmed. Germline V gene lookup returns CDR1 DFQATT and CDR2 SNEGSKA (reference sequence). This CDR3 has 17 residues. CDR3 region: CSARDRLAGAPTDTQYF.

J is TRBJ2-6 and V is TRBV14. The CDR3 covers 14 residues. Looked up from germline, CDR1 is SGHDN and CDR2 is FVKESK. The CDR3 spells CASSLYSGANVLTF. The entire variable domain, with the rest obtained from reference TRBV14 and TRBJ2-6, is as follows: EAGVTQFPSHSVIEKGQTVTLRCDPISGHDNLYWYRRVMGKEIKFLLHFVKESKQDESGMPNNRFLAERTGGTYSTLKVQPAELEDSGVYFCASSLYSGANVLTFGAGSRLTVL.

The rearrangement uses TRBV20-1 and TRBJ2-2; TCRdb returns TRBD2, unconfirmable since there is no DNA. CDR1 is DFQATT, CDR2 SNEGSKA, per germline (reference sequence). The CDR3 is 19 residues long. The CDR3 loop is CSARDARTSPNPNTGELFF.

This chain uses TRBV7-8 with TRBJ1-1. Germline V CDR1 and CDR2: SGHVS, FQNEAQ. The CDR3 is 14 amino acids. CDR3 sequence: CASSLEASHPEAFF.

V gene TRBV29-1 combines with J gene TRBJ2-1. Germline V gives CDR1 SQVTM, CDR2 ANQGSEA. This CDR3 contains 11 residues. CDR3 sequence: CSVTPNNEQFF.

The chain joins TRBV4-1 to TRBJ1-5; the D call from TCRdb, TRBD1, cannot be confirmed without DNA. CDR3 length: 15 amino acids. The germline CDR1 and CDR2 sequences are MGHRA and YSYEKL. CDR3 region: CASSQGQGASMAQHF.

V usage is TRBV20-1 and J usage is TRBJ2-3. The CDR3 is 12 amino acids. Germline CDR1 DFQATT, CDR2 SNEGSKA (reference sequence). CDR3 in amino acids: CSATKGGDTQYF.